Listed below are T cell receptor beta chains from one sample, sequenced in a study of CD8+ T cells in alopecia areata. TCRdb keeps only in-frame clones here, not all; method: immunoSEQ multiplex PCR. Found here are under 250,000 clones, approximately 61% of them singletons; the top ten hold less than 0.6%. Sequenced here: CD4+ T cells sorted from blood, sampled at week 0. The receptors derive from a human donor with alopecia areata. CDR3s include the opening cysteine and the closing phenylalanine or tryptophan. Fields, in order: J gene, clone size, D gene, V gene, CDR3 protein, CDR3 DNA. D genes are given only for firm matches. The size of a clone is reported for some rows only, either as once, few or many, or as a class for expanded clones.

j_gene: TRBJ2-2
abundance: .
d_gene: .
v_gene: TRBV2
CDR3aa: CASREGHTSGELFF
CDR3nt: TGTGCCAGCAGGGAGGGACATACCTCCGGGGAGCTGTTTTTT

j_gene: TRBJ1-5
abundance: .
d_gene: .
v_gene: TRBV6-5
CDR3aa: CASSYSNAGQPQHF
CDR3nt: TGTGCCAGCAGTTACTCGAATGCGGGACAGCCCCAGCATTTT

j_gene: TRBJ1-3
abundance: .
d_gene: .
v_gene: TRBV27
CDR3aa: CASRAVSSGNTIYF
CDR3nt: TGTGCCAGCAGGGCAGTGAGCTCTGGAAACACCATATATTTT

j_gene: TRBJ2-1
abundance: .
d_gene: TRBD2
v_gene: TRBV2
CDR3aa: CASDLAEYNEQFF
CDR3nt: TGTGCCAGCGACCTAGCGGAATACAATGAGCAGTTCTTC

j_gene: TRBJ1-1
abundance: .
d_gene: .
v_gene: TRBV6-5
CDR3aa: CASSYGRVGTEAFF
CDR3nt: TGTGCCAGCAGTTATGGACGGGTTGGAACTGAAGCTTTCTTT

j_gene: TRBJ1-2
abundance: .
d_gene: TRBD1
v_gene: TRBV10-3
CDR3aa: CAISDGTEDYGYTF
CDR3nt: TGTGCCATCAGTGACGGGACAGAAGACTATGGCTACACCTTC

j_gene: TRBJ1-2
abundance: .
d_gene: .
v_gene: TRBV5-1
CDR3aa: CASSFSQGGYTF
CDR3nt: TGCGCCAGCAGCTTCTCCCAGGGAGGCTACACCTTC

j_gene: TRBJ2-1
abundance: .
d_gene: .
v_gene: TRBV7-9
CDR3aa: CASSQGTSYNEQFF
CDR3nt: TGTGCCAGCAGCCAGGGGACTTCCTACAATGAGCAGTTCTTC

j_gene: TRBJ1-2
abundance: few
d_gene: .
v_gene: TRBV18
CDR3aa: CASSPAQDYGYTF
CDR3nt: TGTGCCAGCTCACCAGCACAGGACTATGGCTACACCTTC

j_gene: TRBJ2-1
abundance: .
d_gene: TRBD2
v_gene: TRBV30
CDR3aa: CAVRRASGALLYNEQFF
CDR3nt: TGTGCCGTTCGCCGGGCTAGCGGGGCCCTCCTTTACAATGAGCAGTTCTTC

j_gene: TRBJ2-3
abundance: .
d_gene: TRBD2
v_gene: TRBV7-8
CDR3aa: CASGTSVIADTQYF
CDR3nt: TGTGCCAGCGGCACTAGCGTTATCGCAGATACGCAGTATTTT

j_gene: TRBJ2-7
abundance: .
d_gene: TRBD2
v_gene: TRBV9
CDR3aa: CASSPRASGRYYEQYF
CDR3nt: TGTGCCAGCAGCCCACGTGCTAGCGGGAGGTACTACGAGCAGTACTTC

j_gene: TRBJ2-1
abundance: .
d_gene: .
v_gene: TRBV6-4
CDR3aa: CASSDRGSNEQFF
CDR3nt: TGTGCCAGCAGTGATCGGGGGAGTAATGAGCAGTTCTTC

j_gene: TRBJ2-7
abundance: .
d_gene: TRBD2
v_gene: TRBV29-1
CDR3aa: CSVQSSGAYEQYF
CDR3nt: TGCAGCGTTCAATCTAGCGGGGCTTACGAGCAGTACTTC

j_gene: TRBJ1-5
abundance: .
d_gene: .
v_gene: TRBV30
CDR3aa: CAWSVRGGDKGDNQPQHF
CDR3nt: TGTGCCTGGAGTGTACGAGGAGGGGACAAGGGAGACAATCAGCCCCAGCATTTT

j_gene: TRBJ1-2
abundance: few
d_gene: TRBD1
v_gene: TRBV5-1
CDR3aa: CASSLSADRAYGYTF
CDR3nt: TGCGCCAGCAGCTTATCCGCGGACAGGGCCTATGGCTACACCTTC

j_gene: TRBJ2-1
abundance: few
d_gene: .
v_gene: TRBV9
CDR3aa: CASSVRDFYNEQFF
CDR3nt: TGTGCCAGCAGCGTCCGGGACTTCTACAATGAGCAGTTCTTC

j_gene: TRBJ1-2
abundance: .
d_gene: TRBD1
v_gene: TRBV6-1
CDR3aa: CASSEYGTGGPYGYTF
CDR3nt: TGTGCCAGCAGTGAATATGGGACAGGGGGACCCTATGGCTACACCTTC

j_gene: TRBJ2-1
abundance: once
d_gene: .
v_gene: TRBV13
CDR3aa: CASSLFWGFNEQFF
CDR3nt: TGTGCCAGCAGCTTATTCTGGGGCTTCAATGAGCAGTTCTTC

j_gene: TRBJ1-5
abundance: .
d_gene: .
v_gene: TRBV6-1
CDR3aa: CASRGGITAQPQHF
CDR3nt: TGTGCCAGCAGGGGGGGGATAACAGCCCAGCCCCAGCATTTT

j_gene: TRBJ1-2
abundance: .
d_gene: .
v_gene: TRBV6-1
CDR3aa: CASSRGGEYGYTF
CDR3nt: TGTGCCAGCAGTCGGGGGGGAGAATATGGCTACACCTTC

j_gene: TRBJ1-6
abundance: .
d_gene: .
v_gene: TRBV6-1
CDR3aa: CASTGRTGFDSPLHF
CDR3nt: TGTGCCAGCACTGGGAGAACAGGTTTCGATTCACCCCTCCACTTT

j_gene: TRBJ2-7
abundance: .
d_gene: TRBD2
v_gene: TRBV30
CDR3aa: CAWTLGLAGGYEQYF
CDR3nt: TGTGCCTGGACCCTCGGACTAGCGGGAGGATACGAGCAGTACTTC

j_gene: TRBJ2-7
abundance: .
d_gene: TRBD1
v_gene: TRBV5-4
CDR3aa: CASRSLGQGAKESYEQYF
CDR3nt: TGTGCCAGCAGATCCCTTGGACAGGGGGCGAAAGAATCCTACGAGCAGTACTTC

j_gene: TRBJ1-4
abundance: .
d_gene: .
v_gene: TRBV9
CDR3aa: CASTPGAPILRSEKLFF
CDR3nt: TGTGCCAGCACCCCTGGGGCCCCAATACTCAGGAGTGAAAAACTGTTTTTT

j_gene: TRBJ1-5
abundance: few
d_gene: .
v_gene: TRBV6-5
CDR3aa: CASSYADGQPQHF
CDR3nt: TGTGCCAGCAGCTATGCGGATGGTCAGCCCCAGCATTTT

j_gene: TRBJ1-5
abundance: once
d_gene: .
v_gene: TRBV10-3
CDR3aa: CAISESIREWQPQHF
CDR3nt: TGTGCCATCAGTGAGTCGATCCGGGAGTGGCAGCCCCAGCATTTT

j_gene: TRBJ2-1
abundance: once
d_gene: .
v_gene: TRBV30
CDR3aa: CAWSVLTPYNEQFF
CDR3nt: TGTGCCTGGAGTGTACTGACTCCGTACAATGAGCAGTTCTTC

j_gene: TRBJ1-2
abundance: few
d_gene: TRBD1
v_gene: TRBV6-6
CDR3aa: CASSSERQGNGYTF
CDR3nt: TGTGCCAGCAGTTCCGAAAGACAGGGAAATGGCTACACCTTC

j_gene: TRBJ2-3
abundance: .
d_gene: TRBD2
v_gene: TRBV4-1
CDR3aa: CASSRSGLASDTQYF
CDR3nt: TGCGCCAGCAGCCGTTCGGGACTAGCATCGGATACGCAGTATTTT

j_gene: TRBJ1-1
abundance: .
d_gene: TRBD1
v_gene: TRBV5-1
CDR3aa: CASSFQGGRDTEAFF
CDR3nt: TGCGCCAGCAGTTTTCAGGGGGGCAGAGACACTGAAGCTTTCTTT

j_gene: TRBJ2-1
abundance: .
d_gene: .
v_gene: TRBV30
CDR3aa: CAWSVGNPEFNEQFF
CDR3nt: TGTGCCTGGAGTGTAGGTAATCCCGAATTCAATGAGCAGTTCTTC

j_gene: TRBJ1-2
abundance: .
d_gene: .
v_gene: TRBV15
CDR3aa: CATSRDSNYGYTF
CDR3nt: TGTGCCACCAGCAGAGACAGTAACTATGGCTACACCTTC

j_gene: TRBJ2-1
abundance: .
d_gene: TRBD1
v_gene: TRBV30
CDR3aa: CAWSHTGGHYNEQFF
CDR3nt: TGTGCCTGGAGTCATACAGGGGGCCACTACAATGAGCAGTTCTTC

j_gene: TRBJ2-2
abundance: few
d_gene: .
v_gene: TRBV29-1
CDR3aa: CSVEDTGELFF
CDR3nt: TGCAGCGTTGAAGACACCGGGGAGCTGTTTTTT

j_gene: TRBJ2-3
abundance: .
d_gene: TRBD1
v_gene: TRBV9
CDR3aa: CASSVQGADTQYF
CDR3nt: TGTGCCAGCAGCGTTCAGGGGGCAGATACGCAGTATTTT

j_gene: TRBJ2-2
abundance: few
d_gene: .
v_gene: TRBV20-1
CDR3aa: CSAISGLRMFF
CDR3nt: TGCAGTGCTATCAGCGGACTTAGGATGTTTTTT

j_gene: TRBJ1-4
abundance: .
d_gene: TRBD1
v_gene: TRBV4-1
CDR3aa: CASRGSGTGNEKLFF
CDR3nt: TGCGCCAGCAGGGGATCCGGGACAGGGAATGAAAAACTGTTTTTT

j_gene: TRBJ2-7
abundance: .
d_gene: TRBD2
v_gene: TRBV27
CDR3aa: CASSPGAGGTYEQYF
CDR3nt: TGTGCCAGCAGTCCGGGTGCGGGAGGTACCTACGAGCAGTACTTC

j_gene: TRBJ2-1
abundance: many
d_gene: TRBD2
v_gene: TRBV9
CDR3aa: CASSPEAGTTSYNEQFF
CDR3nt: TGTGCCAGCAGCCCAGAAGCGGGGACTACCTCCTACAATGAGCAGTTCTTC

j_gene: TRBJ2-3
abundance: .
d_gene: .
v_gene: TRBV29-1
CDR3aa: CSVGTLSTDTQYF
CDR3nt: TGCAGCGTTGGGACCCTCAGCACAGATACGCAGTATTTT

j_gene: TRBJ1-3
abundance: few
d_gene: .
v_gene: TRBV29-1
CDR3aa: CSVRRSTGNTIYF
CDR3nt: TGCAGCGTCCGAAGGAGTACTGGAAACACCATATATTTT

j_gene: TRBJ2-7
abundance: .
d_gene: .
v_gene: TRBV29-1
CDR3aa: CSVALGGGYEQYF
CDR3nt: TGCAGCGTTGCCCTTGGGGGCGGCTACGAGCAGTACTTC

j_gene: TRBJ2-1
abundance: few
d_gene: TRBD1
v_gene: TRBV19
CDR3aa: CASMGTGKNNEQFF
CDR3nt: TGTGCCAGTATGGGGACAGGTAAAAACAATGAGCAGTTCTTC

j_gene: TRBJ1-2
abundance: .
d_gene: .
v_gene: TRBV13
CDR3aa: CASSRTGLYGYTF
CDR3nt: TGTGCCAGCAGCCGCACGGGGTTGTATGGCTACACCTTC

j_gene: TRBJ1-4
abundance: .
d_gene: .
v_gene: TRBV23-1
CDR3aa: CANTRGTNEKLFF
CDR3nt: TGCGCCAACACACGGGGAACTAATGAAAAACTGTTTTTT

j_gene: TRBJ2-7
abundance: .
d_gene: .
v_gene: TRBV5-1
CDR3aa: CASRRTNYEQYF
CDR3nt: TGCGCCAGCCGCAGGACCAACTACGAGCAGTACTTC

j_gene: TRBJ1-3
abundance: .
d_gene: .
v_gene: TRBV29-1
CDR3aa: CSVAFWDANTIYF
CDR3nt: TGCAGCGTTGCCTTTTGGGATGCAAACACCATATATTTT

j_gene: TRBJ2-2
abundance: .
d_gene: TRBD2
v_gene: TRBV23-1
CDR3aa: CASSHPPGLAGGPAGELFF
CDR3nt: TGCGCCAGCAGTCACCCACCGGGACTAGCGGGAGGGCCGGCCGGGGAGCTGTTTTTT

j_gene: TRBJ2-2
abundance: .
d_gene: .
v_gene: TRBV7-2
CDR3aa: CASSLGERITGELFF
CDR3nt: TGTGCCAGCAGCTTAGGTGAAAGAATCACCGGGGAGCTGTTTTTT

j_gene: TRBJ2-5
abundance: .
d_gene: TRBD2
v_gene: TRBV4-1
CDR3aa: CASSQLGISGTETQYF
CDR3nt: TGCGCCAGCAGCCAACTAGGGATTAGCGGGACGGAGACCCAGTACTTC

j_gene: TRBJ2-7
abundance: .
d_gene: TRBD1
v_gene: TRBV7-9
CDR3aa: CASSIDRVFNEQYF
CDR3nt: TGTGCCAGCAGCATCGACAGGGTTTTTAACGAGCAGTACTTC

j_gene: TRBJ2-1
abundance: .
d_gene: TRBD2
v_gene: TRBV9
CDR3aa: CASSARTSGLYNEQFF
CDR3nt: TGTGCCAGCAGCGCCCGGACTAGCGGACTTTACAATGAGCAGTTCTTC